This is a list of T cell receptor beta chains from one sample in a study of T-cell reconstitution after alpha-beta-depleted transplantation in children. Each CDR3 protein gets one entry after TCRdb re-called the PCR reads with MiXCR. The sample comprises 200,000 to 250,000 distinct CDR3 sequences, around 9.5% of which are singletons, and about 6% rests with the top ten. The sample consisted of PBMCs from the stem cell graft donor, taken from the stem cell graft. Receptors were obtained from a human donor who donated a stem cell graft to a child with acute lymphoblastic leukemia. CDR3s include the opening cysteine and the closing phenylalanine or tryptophan. The D gene is left open where the match is weak. Rows give clone size only sometimes, using once, few, many, or a class for an expanded clone.

j_call v_call clone_size d_call cdr3_nt cdr3_aa
TRBJ1-4 TRBV2 NA NA TGTGCCAGCAGTGACGGGGCTTGGAGGAATGAAAAACTGTTTTTT CASSDGAWRNEKLFF
TRBJ1-1 TRBV19 NA NA TGTGCCAGTAGCATAGGGCTCACTGAAGCTTTCTTT CASSIGLTEAFF
TRBJ2-7 TRBV12-3/TRBV12-4 few NA TGTGCCAGCAACCTCGGCGGCTACGAGCAGTACTTC CASNLGGYEQYF
TRBJ2-2 TRBV6-5 few NA TGTGCCAGCAGTTACTCCGGCTTCACCGGGGAGCTGTTTTTT CASSYSGFTGELFF
TRBJ2-7 TRBV4-1 many TRBD2 TGCGCCAGCAGCCAAGATCCGGGGGGTGTCTCTTCCGAGCAGTACTTC CASSQDPGGVSSEQYF
TRBJ1-3 TRBV5-6 many NA TGTGCCAGCAGCTGGCGGGTTGGAAACACCATATATTTT CASSWRVGNTIYF
TRBJ1-1 TRBV7-9 few TRBD1 TGTGCCAGCAGCCTGGGACAGGGAGCTTTCTTT CASSLGQGAFF
TRBJ2-7 TRBV5-1 many NA TGCGCCAGCCAATCCGAGGGCCTCGAGCAGTACTTC CASQSEGLEQYF
TRBJ2-7 TRBV5-1 many NA TGCGCCAGTGCACTTTTAGGGACCGTCTCCTACGAGCAGTACTTC CASALLGTVSYEQYF
TRBJ1-5 TRBV3-1 few NA TGTGCCAGCAGCCAAGGGGCGGCCTCCGGAGGTCAGCCCCAGCATTTT CASSQGAASGGQPQHF
TRBJ2-3 TRBV27 NA NA TGTGCCAGCAGTGAAAACACAGATACGCAGTATTTT CASSENTDTQYF
TRBJ2-7 TRBV25-1 NA NA TGTGCCAGCACCGCTCCGGGACTCTCGAACTCCTACGAGCAGTACTTC CASTAPGLSNSYEQYF
TRBJ2-3 TRBV20-1 NA TRBD2 TGCAGTGCTAGTTTTGCCGGACTAGCGGGGGGTACGCAGTATTTT CSASFAGLAGGTQYF
TRBJ2-2 TRBV10-3 many NA TGTGCCATCAGTGAGCGGAACACCGGGGAGCTGTTTTTT CAISERNTGELFF
TRBJ2-2 TRBV9 many NA TGTGCCAGCAGCGTAGCGGTTGTCGGGGAGCTGTTTTTT CASSVAVVGELFF
TRBJ1-2 TRBV29-1 NA TRBD1 TGCAGCGTTGACCGGGGACAGGGGTATGGCTACACCTTC CSVDRGQGYGYTF
TRBJ1-6 TRBV7-8 many NA TGTGCCAGCAGACTCGGAGCTGCCTATAATTCACCCCTCCACTTT CASRLGAAYNSPLHF
TRBJ1-1 TRBV7-9 few NA TGTGCCAGCAGCGCCAGGGAGGTGAACACTGAAGCTTTCTTT CASSAREVNTEAFF
TRBJ1-5 TRBV4-1 few NA TGCGCCAGCAGCCAATATAGCAATCAGCCCCAGCATTTT CASSQYSNQPQHF
TRBJ1-1 TRBV30 few TRBD1 TGTGCCTGGAGCAATACAGGGGGCGCGGGCACTGAAGCTTTCTTT CAWSNTGGAGTEAFF
TRBJ2-7 TRBV6-1 many NA TGTGCCAGCAATAACGGGGGCAGGGGGGACTACGAGCAGTACTTC CASNNGGRGDYEQYF
TRBJ1-1 TRBV6-1 few NA TGTGCCAGCAGTGAATGGGTCCGGACGAACACTGAAGCTTTCTTT CASSEWVRTNTEAFF
TRBJ1-1 TRBV3-1 many NA TGTGCCAGCTCTGGGGTAAACGGTGTCAACACTGAAGCTTTCTTT CASSGVNGVNTEAFF
TRBJ2-2 TRBV29-1 many NA TGCAGCGTTGAACCCAGGGGAACCGGGGAGCTGTTTTTT CSVEPRGTGELFF
TRBJ2-1 TRBV6-1 many NA TGTGCCAGCAGTGAACCAAATGAGCAGTTCTTC CASSEPNEQFF
TRBJ2-7 TRBV11-2 NA NA TGTGCCAGCAGCTCGCCGGGGAGCTGGGACGAGCAGTACTTC CASSSPGSWDEQYF
TRBJ1-2 TRBV6-4 many TRBD1 TGTGCCAGCAGTGACGGACAGGGTGTATATGGCTACACCTTC CASSDGQGVYGYTF
TRBJ1-2 TRBV27 many NA TGTGCCAGCAGTCCTAACAGGGATTCGAGTTGGAACTATGGCTACACCTTC CASSPNRDSSWNYGYTF
TRBJ2-2 TRBV12-3/TRBV12-4 few NA TGTGCCAGCAGTTTAGCGGGGGGGCTTTCTTCCGGGGAGCTGTTTTTT CASSLAGGLSSGELFF
TRBJ1-4 TRBV4-1 few NA TGCGCCAGCAGCCTTAGGGTGCAGGGGTCGATCGAAAAACTGTTTTTT CASSLRVQGSIEKLFF
TRBJ2-7 TRBV10-1 NA NA TGCGCCAGCAGCGAAGCACGGGGCTCAAACTACGAGCAGTACTTC CASSEARGSNYEQYF
TRBJ2-4 TRBV12-3/TRBV12-4 many TRBD1 TGTGCCAGCGGAACGGGACAGCAAAACATTCAGTACTTC CASGTGQQNIQYF
TRBJ2-7 TRBV6-1 NA NA TGTGCCAGCAAAATAGGGGGGTTAAGTCCCCTTTACGAGCAGTACTTC CASKIGGLSPLYEQYF
TRBJ2-1 TRBV10-2 many NA TGCGCCAGCGGATCTGAGCAGTTCTTC CASGSEQFF
TRBJ1-1 TRBV12-3/TRBV12-4 NA NA TGTGCCAGCAGTTTGGAGGTAATGAACACTGAAGCTTTCTTT CASSLEVMNTEAFF
TRBJ2-2 TRBV21-1 NA NA TGTGCCAGCAGCGAACTCCTCCCGAACACCGGGGAGCTGTTTTTT CASSELLPNTGELFF
TRBJ2-7 TRBV4-3 NA NA TGCGCCAGCAGCCAACAACAGGCCTACGAGCAGTACTTC CASSQQQAYEQYF
TRBJ2-5 TRBV16 NA NA TGTGCCACCATGTCCGGTGAAGAGACCCAGTACTTC CATMSGEETQYF
TRBJ2-7 TRBV20-1 many NA TGCAGTGCCCCTTTCGGTCGAAGCTCCTACGAGCAGTACTTC CSAPFGRSSYEQYF
TRBJ2-2 TRBV5-6 NA TRBD2 TGTGCCAGCAGCTGGGGACTACCTACCGGGGAGCTGTTTTTT CASSWGLPTGELFF
TRBJ2-1 TRBV11-2 NA NA TGTGCCAGCAGCTTAAGTTTCAGAAATGAGCAGTTCTTC CASSLSFRNEQFF
TRBJ1-2 TRBV12-3/TRBV12-4 NA TRBD1 TGTGCCAGCAGTTTAGCGGGGACAGGTCTATACTATGGCTACACCTTC CASSLAGTGLYYGYTF
TRBJ2-1 TRBV5-1 few TRBD1 TGCGCCAGCAACCCCGACAGGGGGAGTTATGAGCAGTTCTTC CASNPDRGSYEQFF
TRBJ2-7 TRBV7-2 many TRBD1 TGTGCCAGCGGTGGGACAGGGACCTACGAGCAGTACTTC CASGGTGTYEQYF
TRBJ2-3 TRBV7-1 NA TRBD2 TGTGCCAGCAGCTCTAGTCGGCCGGTAGGGTCTAGCGGGGGGGCAAGCACAGATACGCAGTATTTT CASSSSRPVGSSGGASTDTQYF
TRBJ2-3 TRBV4-2 many NA TGTGCCAGCAGCCAAGATCTCGGGACAGATACGCAGTATTTT CASSQDLGTDTQYF
TRBJ1-4 TRBV7-9 NA NA TGTGCCGCAGGAGGAAAGGGTGAAAAACTGTTTTTT CAAGGKGEKLFF
TRBJ2-7 TRBV11-2 NA NA TGTGCCAGCAGCTTAGACAGTAGCTCGTACTACGAGCAGTACTTC CASSLDSSSYYEQYF
TRBJ2-5 TRBV12-3/TRBV12-4 many NA TGTGCCAGCAGTTTTTACTTACAAGAGACCCAGTACTTC CASSFYLQETQYF
TRBJ1-1 TRBV6-5 many TRBD1 TGTGCCAGCAGGCTCATGACAGGGATTGCCGTAGCTTTCTTT CASRLMTGIAVAFF
TRBJ2-7 TRBV4-3 many NA TGCGCCAGCAGCCAAGATACAGGGAGCTCCTACGAGCAGTACTTC CASSQDTGSSYEQYF
TRBJ2-7 TRBV18 NA TRBD1 TGTGCCAGCTCACCGCAACCCCGGACAGGGGATTACGAGCAGTACTTC CASSPQPRTGDYEQYF
TRBJ1-3 TRBV4-1 NA NA TGCGCCAGCAGCCTAAGGTCTGGGTCTGGAAACACCATATATTTT CASSLRSGSGNTIYF
TRBJ2-2 TRBV24-1 NA NA TGTGCCACCAGTGATCCCTCCGGCCCTGTCACCGGGGAGCTGTTTTTT CATSDPSGPVTGELFF
TRBJ2-1 TRBV20-1 NA NA TGCAGTGCTCTTCTACTAGGCCGGCGCAATGAGCAGTTCTTC CSALLLGRRNEQFF
TRBJ2-5 TRBV5-1 many NA TGCGCCAGCAGTAGTTCACTGGAGACCCAGTACTTC CASSSSLETQYF
TRBJ2-7 TRBV7-2 many TRBD2 TGTGCCAGCAGCGGTAGCGGGGGAACAGGCGAGCAGTACTTC CASSGSGGTGEQYF
TRBJ2-2 TRBV6-1 many NA TGTGCCAGCAGAAGGGGCCGGGGCACCGGGGAGCTGTTTTTT CASRRGRGTGELFF
TRBJ2-3 TRBV6-5 many NA TGTGCCAGCAGTTACGGGATCACCCGCCCGGCAGATACGCAGTATTTT CASSYGITRPADTQYF
TRBJ2-2 TRBV11-1 many TRBD2 TGTGCCAGCGGGGGGACTAGCGGGGGGGCCGTGGACACCGGGGAGCTGTTTTTT CASGGTSGGAVDTGELFF